This T cell receptor beta chain was sequenced during a study of CD8+ T cells in alopecia areata. CDR1 is LNHDA, CDR2 SQIVND, per germline (reference sequence). Trimming cost V 3 bases and J 3 bases, with 14 bases left between them. This CDR3 has 15 residues. RNA extraction was followed by reverse transcription into cDNA, which acted as the sequencing template. The table came from immunoSEQ multiplex PCR; TCRdb's copy has only in-frame clones and leaves some out. The table shows some 220,000 clones, with more than 45% occurring only once. Regarding treatment: oral pan-JAK inhibitor, 5-10 mg twice daily.

The source was CD4+ T cells sorted from blood, collected at week 4, from a patient treated with tofacitinib. The rearrangement links TRBV19 to TRBJ1-2, with D possibly matching TRBD1 (6 bases). This TCR was recovered from a human donor with alopecia areata. In DNA form, the CDR3 reads TGTGCCAGTAGTATTAGGGACACCGGACACTATGGCTACACCTTC. Its translation: CASSIRDTGHYGYTF.